The clone carrying this T cell receptor (beta chain) was found many times. No antigen is known for it. This sample is part of a study of T cell repertoires in cytomegalovirus infection. Study background: HLA-C-restricted CMV epitopes, recently identified, and well-studied HLA-B-restricted ones were used by the study. In public TCR beta signatures, there were indications of both CMV infection and matching HLA type.

TCRdb recomputed calls from the reads with MiXCR, one row per CDR3 protein. Among about 770,000 distinct CDR3 sequences listed, roughly 29% were seen once. Study-wide findings and caveats: The ex vivo response was dominated by HLA-C-restricted CMV-specific TCR beta clonotypes.

The V gene lost 1 base and the J gene lost 5 bases, with 14 bases spanning the gap. CDR3 length: 15 amino acids. Germline V gene sequence: CDR1 SGHTA, CDR2 FQGNSA. V is TRBV7-2 and J is TRBJ2-5, with TRBD2 as a possible D gene (7 bases). The source material was cultured CD8+ T cells from PBMCs, sampled from culture after CMV antigen stimulation. The receptor's source is a human donor in good health (CMV status not recorded). Some clones in this sample may be carry-over from other donors' samples. CDR3 sequence: CASSLGGGAPETQYF. The CDR3 region has the DNA TGTGCCAGCAGCTTAGGGGGGGGCGCGCCGGAGACCCAGTACTTC.